Here is one T cell receptor (beta chain) with its context. Its antigen remains unknown. This record belongs to a study of shared clonotypes between healthy human individuals. Sequenced by immunoSEQ multiplex PCR; TCRdb stores in-frame clones only, minus some. The sample holds some 2,400,000 clones, 95% seen once. Donors were healthy HIV-negative adults without recently reported acute infections or vaccinations. Findings and caveats of the study: Rarefaction exposed incomplete sorted-subset sequencing despite large depth.

CDR3 length: 15 amino acids. Germline V CDR1 and CDR2: SGHTA, FQGNSA. Trimming shortened V by 1 base and J by 1 base, and 7 bases separated the two germline ends. This clonotype was obtained from a man between 18 and 35 years old in good health. Specimen: naive CD4+ T cells sorted from blood. Subset meaning: CD45RA+ positively selected. V and J are TRBV7-2 and TRBJ2-2; D unclear. CDR3 region: CASSLGWGNTGELFF. CDR3 coding DNA: TGTGCCAGCAGCTTAGGTTGGGGGAACACCGGGGAGCTGTTTTTT.